This T cell receptor beta chain was retrieved from a study of T-cell memory formation after mild COVID-19. General study results and limits: The appearance of some responding clones in pre-infection memory suggested that cross-reactive memory joined. Contracting clones localized mainly to CM and EM when CD4+ and mainly to EMRA when CD8+. Clones shrinking from day 15 to 85 showed even CD4/CD8 mixes; later expanders tilted CD4+.

This CDR3 spans 17 amino acids. Trimming shortened V by 2 bases and J by 0 bases, and 14 bases separated the two germline ends. Using constant-segment primers, 5'RACE produced TCR alpha and TCR beta cDNA libraries carrying sample barcodes and UMIs. TCRdb processed the 5' RACE reads anew with MiXCR; each CDR3 protein has one entry. In the table there are 350,000 or so distinct CDR3 sequences, under 25% of which are singletons. With regard to this clonotype: What it binds is not known.

The chain carries TRBV12-3 or TRBV12-4 and TRBJ1-5; a possible D gene is TRBD1 (6 bases). This TCR derives from a man between 18 and 29 years old who had mild COVID-19 (a few samples of this study predate the infection). Cell type and time point are not known. Source material: PBMCs or a T cell subset sorted from them (not recorded which). The CDR3 coding sequence is TGTGCCAGCAGTTTAAGTACAGGGCTCCATAGCAATCAGCCCCAGCATTTT. The encoded protein is CASSLSTGLHSNQPQHF.